The clone carrying this TCR beta chain was picked up many times. Its antigen is not known. This specimen comes from a study of T-cell reconstitution after alpha-beta-depleted transplantation in children. Study-level findings and limits: Expanded graft clones numbering several hundred reportedly gave rise to alpha-beta T cells about two months after transplant. Once a year had passed after transplant, T-cell counts and diversity came mostly from newly produced T cells.

Unique molecular identifiers were used in preparing the TCRbeta library. TCRdb re-called the PCR reads with MiXCR, one entry per CDR3 protein. The sample gives about 300,000 distinct CDR3 sequences, 6.5% to 9% of which show up once; approximately 9.6% is in the top ten. V trimming: 6 bases; J trimming: 1 base; junction bases outside the gene matches: 5. The CDR3 covers 15 residues. CDR1 and CDR2 from the germline V gene are LGHNT and FRNRAP. The chain carries TRBV12-5 and TRBJ2-1, with 8 nucleotides matching TRBD2. This receptor was obtained from a female patient between 2 and 15 years old who had a stem cell transplant for Fanconi anemia, so the T cells may come from the graft donor. The starting material was peripheral blood, obtained 360 days after TCRalphabeta/CD19-depleted stem cell transplant. CDR3 coding DNA: TGTGCTAGTGGCCCGGGGGGGCTGTCCTACAATGAGCAGTTCTTC. This translates into CASGPGGLSYNEQFF.